A single sample is the source of the 8 T cell receptor beta chains below, sequenced in a study of T-cell reconstitution after alpha-beta-depleted transplantation in children. It was with unique molecular identifiers that the TCRbeta library was prepared. TCRdb reprocessed the PCR reads with MiXCR, giving one entry per CDR3 protein. This sample has 550,000 to 600,000 distinct CDR3 sequences, with 23% found just once. The sequences come from PBMCs, mostly from graft donor cells, collected 360 days after TCRalphabeta/CD19-depleted stem cell transplant. All receptors come from a boy younger than two who had a stem cell transplant for acute myeloid leukemia, so the T cells may come from the graft donor.

The chain links TRBV7-9 to TRBJ1-1; 7 bases agree with TRBD1. V lost 5 bases to trimming and J lost 5 bases; unmatched junction nucleotides: 8. CDR3 length equals 14 residues. Germline assignment: CDR1 SEHNR and CDR2 FQNEAQ (reference sequence). DNA for the CDR3: TGTGCCAGCAGCCCTACTCTCAGGGGGACTGAAGCTTTCTTT. Translating it yields CASSPTLRGTEAFF.

J is TRBJ2-3 and V is TRBV7-9; possible D gene TRBD1, 7 bases. CDR3 length: 15 residues. The V and J ends lost 7 bases and 2 bases respectively, with 16 bases between them. Per the germline V gene, CDR1 is SEHNR and CDR2 is FQNEAQ (reference sequence). CDR3 protein: CASTPGGTDTDTQYF. Written as DNA, the CDR3 is TGTGCCAGCACTCCAGGGGGGACGGACACAGATACGCAGTATTTT. Full variable domain (outside the CDR3, taken from reference TRBV7-9 and TRBJ2-3): DTGVSQNPRHKITKRGQNVTFRCDPISEHNRLYWYRQTLGQGPEFLTYFQNEAQLEKSRLLSDRFSAERPKGSFSTLEIQRTEQGDSAMYLCASTPGGTDTDTQYFGPGTRLTVL.

Many counts were recorded for this clonotype. The chain recombines TRBV24-1 with TRBJ2-5; maybe TRBD1 (5 bases). The V gene lost 3 bases and the J gene lost 7 bases, with 17 bases spanning the gap. Germline V gene lookup returns CDR1 KGHDR and CDR2 SFDVKD. The CDR3 has 15 amino acids. The DNA for the CDR3 is TGTGCCACCAGTGATAACCAGGACACGGCTAGGACCCAGTACTTC. Residues: CATSDNQDTARTQYF.

This clonotype was detected a few times. This sequence joins TRBV5-1 and TRBJ2-2; D not certain. The V end was cut by 2 bases, the J end by 1 base, with 12 bases between. The germline gives CDR1 SGHRS, CDR2 YFSETQ. This CDR3 comprises 16 residues. CDR3 region: CASSLGTLLNTGELFF. The CDR3 region has the DNA TGCGCCAGCAGCTTAGGCACCTTGCTGAACACCGGGGAGCTGTTTTTT.

The sample holds many counts of this clonotype. The chain is built from TRBV15 and TRBJ2-7; maybe TRBD1 (6 bases). V lost 1 base and J 3 bases, leaving 10 bases between the germline ends. Per germline, CDR1 LNHNV and CDR2 YYDKDF (reference sequence). The CDR3 runs to 14 residues. The CDR3 bases are TGTGCCACCAGCAGAGGGGGGCACATCTACGAGCAGTACTTC. Protein product: CATSRGGHIYEQYF.

This clonotype came up a few times. This chain connects TRBV15 to TRBJ2-3; D unresolved. The CDR3 runs 17 residues. V was shortened by 3 bases and J by 4 bases, with 20 bases between the two germline ends. CDR1 LNHNV and CDR2 YYDKDF come from the germline V gene (reference sequence). CDR3 loop: CATSRDGGRTPADTQYF. The CDR3 nucleotides are TGTGCCACCAGCAGGGACGGTGGCAGGACCCCGGCAGATACGCAGTATTTT.

This clonotype was recorded a few times. The rearrangement joins TRBV12-3 or TRBV12-4 to TRBJ2-3; D is possibly TRBD2 (5 bases). V shed 7 bases and J shed 2 bases, with 13 bases lying between them. CDR3 length equals 14 residues. The CDR3 nucleotides are TGTGCCAGCACGCGGGTTACGGCCACAGATACGCAGTATTTT. It translates to CASTRVTATDTQYF.

This clonotype was seen many times. This chain connects TRBV10-3 to TRBJ2-1; TRBD1 matches at 8 bases. The V gene end was trimmed by 4 bases and the J gene end by 5 bases; junction bases not matched to a gene: 7. CDR1 and CDR2 from the germline V gene are ENHRY and SYGVKD. This CDR3 has 15 residues. As DNA, the CDR3 is TGTGCCATCAGTGGTAGGACAGGGCTGGACAATGAGCAGTTCTTC. Amino acids: CAISGRTGLDNEQFF.